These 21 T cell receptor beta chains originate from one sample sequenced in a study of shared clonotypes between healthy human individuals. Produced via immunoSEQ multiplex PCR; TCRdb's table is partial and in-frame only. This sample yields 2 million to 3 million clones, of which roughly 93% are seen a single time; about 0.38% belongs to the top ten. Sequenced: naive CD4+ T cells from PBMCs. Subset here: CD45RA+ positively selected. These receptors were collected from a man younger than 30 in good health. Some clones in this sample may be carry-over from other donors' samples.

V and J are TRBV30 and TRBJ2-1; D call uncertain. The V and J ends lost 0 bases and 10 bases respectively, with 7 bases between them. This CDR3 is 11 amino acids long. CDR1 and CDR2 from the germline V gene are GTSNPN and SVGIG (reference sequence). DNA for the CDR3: TGTGCCTGGAGTGTGGGTGTAGAGCAGTTCTTC. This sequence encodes CAWSVGVEQFF.

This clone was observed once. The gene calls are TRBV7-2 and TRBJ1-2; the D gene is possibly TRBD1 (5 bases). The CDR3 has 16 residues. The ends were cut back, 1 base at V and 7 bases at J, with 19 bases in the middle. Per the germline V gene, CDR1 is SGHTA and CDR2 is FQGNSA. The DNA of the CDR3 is TGTGCCAGCAGCTTAGAGGCGCGGGGACCTCAGGGTGGCTACACCTTC. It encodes CASSLEARGPQGGYTF.

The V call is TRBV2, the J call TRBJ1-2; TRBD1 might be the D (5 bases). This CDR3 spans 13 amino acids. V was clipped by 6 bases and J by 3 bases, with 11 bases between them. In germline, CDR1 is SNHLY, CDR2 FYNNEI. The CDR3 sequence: CASSEDKYYGYTF. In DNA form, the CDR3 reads TGTGCCAGCAGCGAGGACAAATACTATGGCTACACCTTC.

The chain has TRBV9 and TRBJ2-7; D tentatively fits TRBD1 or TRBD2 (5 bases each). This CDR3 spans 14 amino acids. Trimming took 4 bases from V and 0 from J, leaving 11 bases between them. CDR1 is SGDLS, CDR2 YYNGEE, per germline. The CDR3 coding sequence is TGTGCCAGCAGCCGGGACGGCGCCTCCTACGAGCAGTACTTC. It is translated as CASSRDGASYEQYF.

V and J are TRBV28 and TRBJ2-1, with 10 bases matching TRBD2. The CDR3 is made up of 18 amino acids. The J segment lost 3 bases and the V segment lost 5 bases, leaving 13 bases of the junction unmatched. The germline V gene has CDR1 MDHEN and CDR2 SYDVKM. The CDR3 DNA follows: TGTGCCAGCAGTCCACCATTTCAGCGGGAGGGGTTCTACAATGAGCAGTTCTTC. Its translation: CASSPPFQREGFYNEQFF.

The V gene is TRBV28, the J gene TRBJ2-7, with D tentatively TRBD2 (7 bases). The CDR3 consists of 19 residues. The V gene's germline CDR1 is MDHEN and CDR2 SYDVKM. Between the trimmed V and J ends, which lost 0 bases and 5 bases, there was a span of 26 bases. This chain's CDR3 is CASSLWNTGGREYENEQYF. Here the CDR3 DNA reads TGTGCCAGCAGTTTATGGAACACGGGGGGCAGGGAATATGAAAACGAGCAGTACTTC.

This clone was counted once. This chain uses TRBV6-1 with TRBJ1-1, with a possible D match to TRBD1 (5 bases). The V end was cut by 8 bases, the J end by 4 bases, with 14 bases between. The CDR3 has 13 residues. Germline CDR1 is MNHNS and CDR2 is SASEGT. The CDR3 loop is CASPQGSPTEAFF. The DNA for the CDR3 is TGTGCCAGCCCTCAGGGTAGCCCCACTGAAGCTTTCTTT.

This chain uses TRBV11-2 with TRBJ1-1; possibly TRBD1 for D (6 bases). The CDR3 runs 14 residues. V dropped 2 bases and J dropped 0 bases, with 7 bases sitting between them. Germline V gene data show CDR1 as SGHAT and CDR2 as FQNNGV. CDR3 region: CASSLTGMNTEAFF. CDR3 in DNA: TGTGCCAGCAGCTTAACAGGGATGAACACTGAAGCTTTCTTT.

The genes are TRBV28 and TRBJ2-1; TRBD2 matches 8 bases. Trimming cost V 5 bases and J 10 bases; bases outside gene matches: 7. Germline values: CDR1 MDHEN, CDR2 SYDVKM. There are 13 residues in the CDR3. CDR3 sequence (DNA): TGTGCCAGCAGTACTAGCGGCCCAACCGAGCAGTTCTTC. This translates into CASSTSGPTEQFF.

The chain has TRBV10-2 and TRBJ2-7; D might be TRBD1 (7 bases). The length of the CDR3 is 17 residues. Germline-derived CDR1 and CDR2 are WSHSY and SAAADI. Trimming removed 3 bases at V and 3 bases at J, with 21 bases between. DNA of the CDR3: TGCGCCAGCAGTGATTGGGGGGCCTTTAGGGGGCACTACGAGCAGTACTTC. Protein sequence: CASSDWGAFRGHYEQYF.

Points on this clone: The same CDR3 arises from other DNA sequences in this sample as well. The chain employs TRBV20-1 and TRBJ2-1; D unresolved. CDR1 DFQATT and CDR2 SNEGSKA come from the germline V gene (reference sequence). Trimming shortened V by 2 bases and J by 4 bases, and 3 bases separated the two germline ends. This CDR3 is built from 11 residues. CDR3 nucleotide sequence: TGCAGTGCTAGACGTTACAATGAGCAGTTCTTC. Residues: CSARRYNEQFF.

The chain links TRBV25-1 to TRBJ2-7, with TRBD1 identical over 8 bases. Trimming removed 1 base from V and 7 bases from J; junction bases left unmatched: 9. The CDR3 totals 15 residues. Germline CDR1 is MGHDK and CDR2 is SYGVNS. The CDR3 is CASSELGQGAWEQYF. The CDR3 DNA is TGTGCCAGCAGTGAATTAGGACAGGGAGCCTGGGAGCAGTACTTC.

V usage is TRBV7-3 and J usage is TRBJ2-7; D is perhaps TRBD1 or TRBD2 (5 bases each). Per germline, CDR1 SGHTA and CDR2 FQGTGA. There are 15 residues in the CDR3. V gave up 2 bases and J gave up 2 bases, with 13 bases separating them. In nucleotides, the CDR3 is TGTGCCAGCAGCTTAGTGGCAGGGACCCCCTACGAGCAGTACTTC. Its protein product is CASSLVAGTPYEQYF.

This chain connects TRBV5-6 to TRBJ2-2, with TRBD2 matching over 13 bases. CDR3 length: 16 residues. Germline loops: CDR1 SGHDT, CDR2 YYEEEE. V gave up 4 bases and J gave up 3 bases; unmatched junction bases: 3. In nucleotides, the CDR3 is TGTGCCAGCAGCCCTGGACTAGCGGGGGACACCGGGGAGCTGTTTTTT. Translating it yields CASSPGLAGDTGELFF.

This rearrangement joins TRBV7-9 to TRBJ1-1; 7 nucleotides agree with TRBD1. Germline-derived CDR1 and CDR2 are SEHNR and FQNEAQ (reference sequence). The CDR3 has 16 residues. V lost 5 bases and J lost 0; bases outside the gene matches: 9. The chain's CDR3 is CASSGRLQGMNTEAFF. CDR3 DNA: TGTGCCAGCAGCGGTCGGCTACAGGGGATGAACACTGAAGCTTTCTTT.

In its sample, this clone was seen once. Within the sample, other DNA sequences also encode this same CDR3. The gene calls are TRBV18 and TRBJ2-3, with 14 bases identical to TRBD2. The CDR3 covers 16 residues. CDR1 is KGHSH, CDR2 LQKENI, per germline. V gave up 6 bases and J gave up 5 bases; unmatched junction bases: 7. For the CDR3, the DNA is TGTGCCAGCTCCCGACTAGCGGGAGGGCCTGGAGATACGCAGTATTTT. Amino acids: CASSRLAGGPGDTQYF.

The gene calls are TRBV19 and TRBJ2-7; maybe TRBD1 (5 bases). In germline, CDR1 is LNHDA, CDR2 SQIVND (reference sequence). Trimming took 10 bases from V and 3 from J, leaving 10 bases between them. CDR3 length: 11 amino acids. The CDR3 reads CATQVYYEQYF. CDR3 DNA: TGTGCCACACAGGTGTACTACGAGCAGTACTTC.

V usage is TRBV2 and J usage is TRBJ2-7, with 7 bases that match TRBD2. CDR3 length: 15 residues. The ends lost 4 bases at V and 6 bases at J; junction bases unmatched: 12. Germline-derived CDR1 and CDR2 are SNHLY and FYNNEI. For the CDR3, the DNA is TGTGCCAGCAGTGTGATCGCCGGGACTAACTCCGAGCAGTACTTC. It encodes CASSVIAGTNSEQYF.

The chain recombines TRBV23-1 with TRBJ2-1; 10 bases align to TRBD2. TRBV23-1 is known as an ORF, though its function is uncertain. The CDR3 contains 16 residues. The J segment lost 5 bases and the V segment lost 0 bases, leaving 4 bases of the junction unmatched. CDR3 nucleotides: TGCGCCAGCAGTCAATCGGTTAGCGGGAGGAACAATGAGCAGTTCTTC. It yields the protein CASSQSVSGRNNEQFF.

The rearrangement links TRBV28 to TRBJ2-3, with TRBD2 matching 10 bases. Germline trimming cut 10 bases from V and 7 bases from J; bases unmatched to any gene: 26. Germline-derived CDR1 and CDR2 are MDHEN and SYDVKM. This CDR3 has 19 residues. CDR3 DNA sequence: TGTGCCACCCTCACCCCTAGCGGGAGTGTTGTGGGACTGGGGAATACGCAGTATTTT. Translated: CATLTPSGSVVGLGNTQYF.

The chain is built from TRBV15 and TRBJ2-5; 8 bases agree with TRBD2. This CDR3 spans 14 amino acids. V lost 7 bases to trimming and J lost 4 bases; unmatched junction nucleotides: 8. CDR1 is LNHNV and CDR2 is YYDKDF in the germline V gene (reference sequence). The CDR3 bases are TGTGCCACCACCAGCGGGAGACGCACAGAGACCCAGTACTTC. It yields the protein CATTSGRRTETQYF.